Listed below are T cell receptor beta chains from one sample, sequenced in a study of patients and donors after allogeneic stem cell transplantation. TCRdb reanalysed the RT-PCR reads using MiXCR and keeps one entry per CDR3 protein. The sample lists hundreds of thousands of distinct CDR3 sequences; 16% were seen once. The sample consisted of blood, either unsorted or a sorted T cell fraction (not recorded which). The receptors derive from a human donor who was either an allogeneic HSCT recipient or a stem cell or donor lymphocyte infusion donor (not recorded which). It is not recorded whose cells these are; they may come from a transplant donor. CDR3s include the opening cysteine and the closing phenylalanine or tryptophan. D genes are given only for firm matches. For some rows the clone size is stated as once, few or many, or as a class when expanded; others skip it.

J gene,CDR3 length,V gene,D gene,clone size,CDR3 protein,CDR3 DNA
TRBJ2-1,17,TRBV4-2,TRBD1,many,CASSQEGRGQGDNEQFF,TGTGCCAGCAGCCAAGAAGGCCGGGGCCAGGGGGACAATGAGCAGTTCTTC
TRBJ2-3,13,TRBV20-1,.,.,CSARDPGTDTQYF,TGCAGTGCTAGAGATCCCGGCACAGATACGCAGTATTTT
TRBJ2-1,16,TRBV2,.,.,CASSEPFSGTNNEQFF,TGTGCCAGCAGTGAACCCTTTTCGGGGACCAACAATGAGCAGTTCTTC
TRBJ1-1,17,TRBV19,.,few,CASSIHPTRGVNTEAFF,TGTGCCAGTAGTATCCACCCCACCCGGGGAGTTAACACTGAAGCTTTCTTT
TRBJ2-3,17,TRBV4-2,TRBD2,few,CASSQDFRTSDTDTQYF,TGTGCCAGCAGCCAAGATTTTCGGACTAGCGATACAGATACGCAGTATTTT
TRBJ1-5,15,TRBV30,TRBD1,.,CAWSGSTGANQPQHF,TGTGCCTGGAGTGGATCGACAGGGGCCAATCAGCCCCAGCATTTT
TRBJ2-4,16,TRBV20-1,.,.,CSAIRSGLLAKNIQYF,TGCAGTGCTATTCGGTCAGGGCTATTAGCCAAAAACATTCAGTACTTC
TRBJ2-4,13,TRBV7-9,TRBD1,few,CATRTGGRGIQYF,TGTGCCACCCGCACAGGGGGCAGAGGCATTCAGTACTTC
TRBJ1-3,16,TRBV5-1,.,few,CASSSRDGSSGNTIYF,TGCGCCAGCAGCTCCAGGGACGGATCCTCTGGAAACACCATATATTTT
TRBJ1-2,17,TRBV4-1,.,few,CASRDPLGPFSNYGYTF,TGCGCCAGCAGAGACCCTTTGGGTCCCTTCTCTAACTATGGCTACACCTTC
TRBJ2-1,10,TRBV12-3/TRBV12-4,.,many,CASSRNEQFF,TGTGCCAGCAGCAGGAACGAGCAGTTCTTC
TRBJ2-7,16,TRBV6-2/TRBV6-3,TRBD1,few,CASSYADRSFSYEQYF,TGTGCCAGCAGTTACGCGGACAGGAGCTTCTCCTACGAGCAGTACTTC
TRBJ2-5,14,TRBV4-3,.,few,CASSQDSRGQTQYF,TGCGCCAGCAGCCAAGATAGCAGGGGACAGACCCAGTACTTC